A single sample is the source of the 5 T cell receptor beta chains below, sequenced in a study of blood T cell repertoires in COVID-19. TCRdb's copy holds only in-frame clones and misses some; the assay was immunoSEQ multiplex PCR. The sample shows 70,000 to 100,000 clones, 88% of them seen only once. The sample comprised peripheral blood. These receptors all stem from a woman at least 80 years old with acute or convalescent COVID-19.

The gene calls are TRBV3-1 (or the pseudogene TRBV3-2) and TRBJ1-2; tentatively, D is TRBD1 (6 bases). Trimming removed 0 bases from V and 2 bases from J, with 7 bases in between. The CDR3 contains 14 residues. From germline, CDR1 is LGHDT and CDR2 YNNKEL (reference sequence). The CDR3 protein is CASSQETGNYGYTF. In nucleotides, the CDR3 is TGTGCCAGCAGCCAAGAAACAGGGAACTATGGCTACACCTTC.

The chain uses TRBV12-1 and TRBJ2-1; the table's TRBD2 call for D was not verified on the DNA. TRBV12-1 is a recognized pseudogene. CDR3 length: 17 amino acids. CDR3 in amino acids: CASSAGLAGGRYNEQFF. CDR3 DNA: TGTGCCAGCAGCGCGGGACTAGCGGGAGGGAGGTACAATGAGCAGTTCTTC.

This chain links TRBV18 with TRBJ1-1; D is unclear. Between the trimmed V and J ends, which lost 6 bases and 0 bases, there was a span of 14 bases. Germline V gene sequence: CDR1 KGHSH, CDR2 LQKENI. The CDR3 runs 15 residues. CDR3: CASSPLEWMNTEAFF. As DNA, the CDR3 is TGTGCCAGCTCCCCCCTGGAGTGGATGAACACTGAAGCTTTCTTT.

J is TRBJ2-3 and V is TRBV5-1; 10 nucleotides line up with TRBD2. The germline gives CDR1 SGHRS, CDR2 YFSETQ. J gave up 2 bases and V 3 bases, and 6 bases lay outside the gene matches. This CDR3 comprises 16 residues. Here the CDR3 DNA reads TGCGCCAGCAGCTCCCTAGCGGGGGCCCTCACAGATACGCAGTATTTT. Translated, it gives CASSSLAGALTDTQYF.

This chain connects TRBV10-3 to TRBJ1-1; 7 nucleotides line up with TRBD1. Germline CDR1 ENHRY, CDR2 SYGVKD. V lost 10 bases, J lost 3 bases, and 8 bases stayed unmatched. The CDR3 covers 13 residues. The CDR3 region has the DNA TGTGCCACCACCCGGGACAGAGACACTGAAGCTTTCTTT. This encodes CATTRDRDTEAFF.